Sequencing of this T cell receptor beta chain was carried out in a study of blood T cells in healthy people across ages. PCR was performed a second time for roughly 7 to 12 cycles using a sample-barcoded 5' primer and a J-beta primer mix. A 12-random-nucleotide template-switch adaptor tagged each cDNA molecule. MiXCR, applied by TCRdb to the 5' RACE reads, yields one record per CDR3 protein. The sample has about 590,000 distinct CDR3 sequences; roughly 30% are singletons. This clonotype was detected only a few times. The germline gives CDR1 SNHLY, CDR2 FYNNEI. Trimming shortened V by 4 bases and J by 2 bases, and 15 bases separated the two germline ends. The CDR3 runs 15 residues.

V and J are TRBV2 and TRBJ2-7; D is ambiguous. This TCR derives from an elderly woman in good health. Sequencing input: blood. In DNA, the CDR3 is TGTGCCAGCAGTGGAGCGCTGTACAGTGCCTACGAGCAGTACTTC. This codes for CASSGALYSAYEQYF.